This T cell receptor (beta chain) was sequenced during a study of shared clonotypes between healthy human individuals. Assay: immunoSEQ multiplex PCR; the TCRdb copy retains only in-frame clones and omits some. Altogether over 2 million clones are present, 85% to 95% being singletons, with the ten largest covering roughly 0.13%. Regarding this clone: This CDR3 is also generated by other DNA sequences in the sample.

The CDR3 length is 13 residues. Losses at the gene ends were 3 bases for V and 7 bases for J; bases not matched to a gene: 5. The germline CDR1 and CDR2 sequences are GTSNPN and SVGIG (reference sequence). The sequencing sample was made of naive CD4+ T cells sorted from blood. Stated subset: CD45RA+ positively selected. The TCR sequence derives from a man between 18 and 35 years old in good health. The rearrangement uses TRBV30 and TRBJ1-5; 8 bases line up with TRBD1. Here the CDR3 reads CAWSGTGGQPQHF. The CDR3 DNA is TGTGCCTGGAGCGGGACAGGTGGGCAGCCCCAGCATTTT.